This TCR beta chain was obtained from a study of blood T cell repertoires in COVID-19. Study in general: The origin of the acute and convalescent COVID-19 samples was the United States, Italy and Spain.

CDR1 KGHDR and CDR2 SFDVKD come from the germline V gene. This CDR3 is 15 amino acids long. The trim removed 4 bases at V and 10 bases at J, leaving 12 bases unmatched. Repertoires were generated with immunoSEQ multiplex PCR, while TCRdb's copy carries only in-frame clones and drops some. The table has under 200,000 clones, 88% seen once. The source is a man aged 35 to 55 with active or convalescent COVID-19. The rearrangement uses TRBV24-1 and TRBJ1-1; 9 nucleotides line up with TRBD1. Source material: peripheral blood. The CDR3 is CATSDHGTGTGGAFF. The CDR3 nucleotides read TGTGCCACCAGTGACCACGGGACAGGGACGGGAGGAGCTTTCTTT.